What follows are 4 T cell receptor beta chains derived from one specimen sequenced in a study of control samples from healthy donors and cancer patients (dated by TCRdb to 2020 to 2022). Library preparation was by the immunoSEQ multiplex PCR assay. This is the immuneACCESS table as TCRdb keeps it, with only in-frame sequences that have V and J called. A part of the clones is gone; compared with another copy, unresolved V genes explain less than half, and the rest is unexplained. Within this sample are about 120,000 clones, with approximately 88% of them counted one time only. Clones ranked in the top ten supply about 40% of the sample. The sequencing input was blood. The receptors were gathered from a man aged 50 to 59 in good health.

The rearrangement joins TRBV27 to TRBJ1-2; D uncertain. The CDR3 loop spans 16 amino acids. V was clipped by 6 bases and J by 2 bases, with 19 bases between them. CDR1 is MNHEY and CDR2 is SMNVEV in the germline V gene (reference sequence). The CDR3 nucleotides read TGTGCCAGCAGGACCCAGGAAAGTATTGAGAACTATGGCTACACCTTC. It yields the protein CASRTQESIENYGYTF.

CDR3 amino acids: CASSSGNQPQHF. The CDR3, as DNA: TGCGCCAGCAGCTCAGGTAATCAGCCCCAGCATTTT. The V gene is TRBV5-1, the J gene TRBJ1-5; D gene unclear. The germline gives CDR1 SGHRS, CDR2 YFSETQ. The CDR3 is 12 amino acids. V gave up 3 bases and J gave up 4 bases, with 5 bases separating them.

The rearrangement uses TRBV7-9 and TRBJ2-2; 8 bases align to TRBD1. With 6 bases clipped from V and 4 bases from J, the junction kept 7 bases outside the gene matches. This CDR3 has 15 residues. The germline CDR1 and CDR2 sequences are SEHNR and FQNEAQ (reference sequence). The CDR3 DNA reads TGTGCCAGCAGGGCTGTTACAGGGGGCACCGGGGAGCTGTTTTTT. Residues: CASRAVTGGTGELFF.

This chain links TRBV24-1 with TRBJ2-3; D not resolved. The CDR3 is made up of 12 amino acids. Germline V gene sequence: CDR1 KGHDR, CDR2 SFDVKD. Deletions cut 1 base from V and 4 bases from J, with 2 bases between. CDR3 DNA sequence: TGTGCCACCAGTGATTTAGCAGATACGCAGTATTTT. Protein product: CATSDLADTQYF.